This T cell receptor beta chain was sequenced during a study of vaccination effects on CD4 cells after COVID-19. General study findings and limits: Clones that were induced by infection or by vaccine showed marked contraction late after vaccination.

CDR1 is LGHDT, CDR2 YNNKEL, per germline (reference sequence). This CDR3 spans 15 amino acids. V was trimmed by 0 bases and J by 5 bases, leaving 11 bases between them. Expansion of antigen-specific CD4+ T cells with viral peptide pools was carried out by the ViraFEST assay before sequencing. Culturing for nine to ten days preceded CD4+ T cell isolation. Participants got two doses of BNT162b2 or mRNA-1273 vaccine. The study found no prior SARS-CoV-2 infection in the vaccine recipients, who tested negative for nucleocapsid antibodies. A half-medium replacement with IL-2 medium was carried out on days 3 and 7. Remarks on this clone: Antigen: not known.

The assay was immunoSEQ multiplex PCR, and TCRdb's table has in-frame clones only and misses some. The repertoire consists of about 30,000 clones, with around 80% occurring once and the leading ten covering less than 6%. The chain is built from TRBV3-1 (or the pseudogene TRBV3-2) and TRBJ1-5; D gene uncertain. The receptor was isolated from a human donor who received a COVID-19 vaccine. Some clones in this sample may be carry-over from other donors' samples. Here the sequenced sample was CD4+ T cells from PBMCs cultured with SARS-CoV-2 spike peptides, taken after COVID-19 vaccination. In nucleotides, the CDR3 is TGTGCCAGCAGCCAAGATATCAGTTACGATCAGCCCCAGCATTTT. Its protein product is CASSQDISYDQPQHF.